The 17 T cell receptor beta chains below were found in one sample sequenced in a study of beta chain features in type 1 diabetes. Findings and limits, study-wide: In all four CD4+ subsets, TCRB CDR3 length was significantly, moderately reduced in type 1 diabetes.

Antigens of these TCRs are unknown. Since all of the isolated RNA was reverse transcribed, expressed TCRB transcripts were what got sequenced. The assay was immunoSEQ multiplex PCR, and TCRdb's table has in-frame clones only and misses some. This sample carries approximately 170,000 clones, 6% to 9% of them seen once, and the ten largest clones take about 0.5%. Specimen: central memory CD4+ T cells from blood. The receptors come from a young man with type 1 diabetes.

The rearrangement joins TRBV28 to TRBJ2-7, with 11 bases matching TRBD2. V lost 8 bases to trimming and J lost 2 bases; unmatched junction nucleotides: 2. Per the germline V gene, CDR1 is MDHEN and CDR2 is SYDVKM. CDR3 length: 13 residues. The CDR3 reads CASGLAGAYEQYF. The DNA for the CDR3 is TGTGCCAGCGGACTAGCGGGTGCCTACGAGCAGTACTTC. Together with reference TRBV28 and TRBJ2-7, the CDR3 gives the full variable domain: DVKVTQSSRYLVKRTGEKVFLECVQDMDHENMFWYRQDPGLGLRLIYFSYDVKMKEKGDIPEGYSVSREKKERFSLILESASTNQTSMYLCASGLAGAYEQYFGPGTRLTVT.

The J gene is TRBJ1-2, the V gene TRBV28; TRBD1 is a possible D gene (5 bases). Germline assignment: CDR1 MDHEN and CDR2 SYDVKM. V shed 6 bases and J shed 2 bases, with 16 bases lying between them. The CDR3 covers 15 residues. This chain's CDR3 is CASSPPGWGNYGYTF. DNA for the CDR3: TGTGCCAGCAGCCCACCAGGTTGGGGCAACTATGGCTACACCTTC.

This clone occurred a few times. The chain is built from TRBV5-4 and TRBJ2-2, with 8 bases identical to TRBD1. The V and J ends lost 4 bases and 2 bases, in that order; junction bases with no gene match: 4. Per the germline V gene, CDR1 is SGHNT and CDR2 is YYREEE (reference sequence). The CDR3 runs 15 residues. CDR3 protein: CASSPAGGNTGELFF. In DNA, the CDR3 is TGTGCCAGCAGCCCGGCAGGGGGCAACACCGGGGAGCTGTTTTTT.

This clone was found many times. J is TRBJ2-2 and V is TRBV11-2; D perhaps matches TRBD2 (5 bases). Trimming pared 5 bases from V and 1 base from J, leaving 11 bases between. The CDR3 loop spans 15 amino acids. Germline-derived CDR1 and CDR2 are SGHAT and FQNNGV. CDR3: CASSRGRENTGELFF. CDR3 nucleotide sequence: TGTGCCAGCAGCCGTGGACGGGAGAACACCGGGGAGCTGTTTTTT.

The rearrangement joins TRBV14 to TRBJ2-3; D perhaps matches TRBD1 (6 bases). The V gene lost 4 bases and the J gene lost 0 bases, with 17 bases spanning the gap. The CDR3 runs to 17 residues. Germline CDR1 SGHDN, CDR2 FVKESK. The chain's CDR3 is CASSRGRDIPSTDTQYF. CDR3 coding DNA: TGTGCCAGCAGCCGGGGCCGGGACATCCCTAGCACAGATACGCAGTATTTT.

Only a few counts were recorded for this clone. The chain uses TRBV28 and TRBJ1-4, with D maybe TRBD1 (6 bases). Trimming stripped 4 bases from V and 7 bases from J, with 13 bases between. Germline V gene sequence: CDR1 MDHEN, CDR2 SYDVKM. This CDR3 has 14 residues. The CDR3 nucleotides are TGTGCCAGCAGTTCGGACAGAGAGAGTGAAAAACTGTTTTTT. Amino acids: CASSSDRESEKLFF. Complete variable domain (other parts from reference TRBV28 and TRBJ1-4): DVKVTQSSRYLVKRTGEKVFLECVQDMDHENMFWYRQDPGLGLRLIYFSYDVKMKEKGDIPEGYSVSREKKERFSLILESASTNQTSMYLCASSSDRESEKLFFGSGTQLSVL.

In DNA, the CDR3 is TGTGCCATTACGGACAGGGACGGGTACGAGCAGTACTTC. This encodes CAITDRDGYEQYF. This chain uses TRBV2 with TRBJ2-7; the match to TRBD1 covers 8 bases. The germline V gene has CDR1 SNHLY and CDR2 FYNNEI. The CDR3 contains 13 residues. Trimming at V came to 10 bases and at J to 4 bases, leaving 9 bases not matched to a gene.

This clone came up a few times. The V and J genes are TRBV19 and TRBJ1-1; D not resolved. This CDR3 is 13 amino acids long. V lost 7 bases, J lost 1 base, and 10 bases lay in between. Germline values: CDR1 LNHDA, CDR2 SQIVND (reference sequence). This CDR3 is CASKYRGNTEAFF. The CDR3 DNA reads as TGTGCCAGTAAGTACCGGGGGAACACTGAAGCTTTCTTT.

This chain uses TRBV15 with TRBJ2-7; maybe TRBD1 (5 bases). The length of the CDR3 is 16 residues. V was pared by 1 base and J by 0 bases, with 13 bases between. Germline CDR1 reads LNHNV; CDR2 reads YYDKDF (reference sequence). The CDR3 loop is CATSRGLQANSYEQYF. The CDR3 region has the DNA TGTGCCACCAGCAGAGGATTACAGGCTAACTCCTACGAGCAGTACTTC.

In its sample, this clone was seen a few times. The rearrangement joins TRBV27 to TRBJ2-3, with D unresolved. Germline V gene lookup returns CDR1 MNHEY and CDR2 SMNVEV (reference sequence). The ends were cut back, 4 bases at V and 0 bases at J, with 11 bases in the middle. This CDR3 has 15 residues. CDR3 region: CASSSRHASTDTQYF. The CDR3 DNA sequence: TGTGCCAGCAGTTCGCGGCACGCGAGCACAGATACGCAGTATTTT.

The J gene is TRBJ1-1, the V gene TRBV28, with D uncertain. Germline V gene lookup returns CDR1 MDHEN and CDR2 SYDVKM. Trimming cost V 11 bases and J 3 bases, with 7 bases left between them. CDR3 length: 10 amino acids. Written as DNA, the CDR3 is TGTGCCGCCCAGGACACTGAAGCTTTCTTT. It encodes CAAQDTEAFF.

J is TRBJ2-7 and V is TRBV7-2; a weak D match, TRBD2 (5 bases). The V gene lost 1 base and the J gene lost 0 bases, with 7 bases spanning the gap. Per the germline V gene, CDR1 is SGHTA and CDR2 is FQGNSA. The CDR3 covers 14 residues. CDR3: CASSLVGSSYEQYF. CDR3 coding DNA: TGTGCCAGCAGCTTAGTTGGGAGCTCCTACGAGCAGTACTTC.

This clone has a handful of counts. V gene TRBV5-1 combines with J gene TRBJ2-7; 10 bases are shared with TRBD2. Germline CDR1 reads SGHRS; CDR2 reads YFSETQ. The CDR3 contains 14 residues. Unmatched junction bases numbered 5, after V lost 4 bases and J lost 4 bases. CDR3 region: CASSETSGVYEQYF. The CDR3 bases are TGCGCCAGCAGCGAAACTAGCGGGGTTTACGAGCAGTACTTC.

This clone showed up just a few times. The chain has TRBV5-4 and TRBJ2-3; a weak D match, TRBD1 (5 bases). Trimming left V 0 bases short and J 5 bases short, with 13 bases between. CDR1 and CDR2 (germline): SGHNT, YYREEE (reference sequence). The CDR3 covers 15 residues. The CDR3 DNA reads TGTGCCAGCAGCTTGGGGGTCAGGGTTGAAGATACGCAGTATTTT. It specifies CASSLGVRVEDTQYF.

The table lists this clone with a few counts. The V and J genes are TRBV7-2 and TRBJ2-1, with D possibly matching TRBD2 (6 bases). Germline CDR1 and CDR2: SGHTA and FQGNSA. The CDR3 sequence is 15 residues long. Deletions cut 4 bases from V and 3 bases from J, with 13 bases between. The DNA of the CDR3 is TGTGCCAGCAGCTCCCGGCGGGGTAGCTACAATGAGCAGTTCTTC. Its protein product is CASSSRRGSYNEQFF.

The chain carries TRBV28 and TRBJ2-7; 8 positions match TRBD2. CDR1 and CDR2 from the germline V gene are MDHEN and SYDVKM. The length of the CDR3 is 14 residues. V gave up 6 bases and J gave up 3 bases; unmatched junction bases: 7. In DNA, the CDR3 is TGTGCCAGCAGGGTAGCGGGAAGGAACTACGAGCAGTACTTC. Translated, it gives CASRVAGRNYEQYF.

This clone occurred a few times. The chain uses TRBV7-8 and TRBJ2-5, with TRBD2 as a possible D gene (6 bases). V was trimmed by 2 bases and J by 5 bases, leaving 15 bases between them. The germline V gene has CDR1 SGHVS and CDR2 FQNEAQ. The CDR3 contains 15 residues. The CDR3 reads CASSLSHAAGETQYF. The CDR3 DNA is TGTGCCAGCAGCTTAAGCCACGCGGCGGGGGAGACCCAGTACTTC. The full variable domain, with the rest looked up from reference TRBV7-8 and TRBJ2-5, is GAGVSQSPRYKVAKRGQDVALRCDPISGHVSLFWYQQALGQGPEFLTYFQNEAQLDKSGLPSDRFFAERPEGSVSTLKIQRTQQEDSAVYLCASSLSHAAGETQYFGPGTRLLVL.